This T cell receptor (beta chain) was captured in a study of T-cell reconstitution after alpha-beta-depleted transplantation in children. Deletions cut 6 bases from V and 0 bases from J, with 14 bases between. This CDR3 contains 16 residues. This sample's TCRbeta library carried unique molecular identifier barcodes. TCRdb used MiXCR to reprocess the PCR reads, holding one entry per CDR3 protein. The table includes hundreds of thousands of distinct CDR3 sequences, about 12% detected once. This clonotype was picked up many times. The material sequenced was PBMCs, taken before TCRalphabeta/CD19-depleted stem cell transplant. This receptor was identified in a girl aged 2-10 years with congenital amegakaryocytic thrombocytopenia, due to receive a stem cell transplant. V and J are TRBV12-3 or TRBV12-4 and TRBJ2-2, with D possibly being TRBD1 (5 bases). The CDR3 bases are TGTGCCAGCAGCCAAATGGGGCTAGCGAACACCGGGGAGCTGTTTTTT. It translates to CASSQMGLANTGELFF.